The rows below give T cell receptor beta chains drawn from one sample of a study of spatial heterogeneity in lung cancer. TCRdb used MiXCR to reprocess the 5' RACE reads, holding one entry per CDR3 protein. The table includes approximately 5,000 distinct CDR3 sequences, about 15% detected once. The sequencing used lung tumor tissue, collected at surgery. These TCRs come from a male donor with early-stage non-small cell lung cancer. Each CDR3 is given with its conserved first and last residue.

v_gene	CDR3aa
TRBV5-4	CASSTGGTHNEQFF
TRBV20-1	CSALGTLGEQYF
TRBV12-3/TRBV12-4	CASSPTGFYGYTF
TRBV19	CASSIGVSSYNEQFF
TRBV3-1	CASSHNQGSGANVLTF
TRBV10-3	CAIRPGLAGVGDTQYF
TRBV20-1	CSASRASGSSYNEQFF
TRBV4-2	CASSQPDREYNEQFF
TRBV29-1	CSVDGGATQYF
TRBV11-3	CASSLDRGSSYNEQFF
TRBV5-6	CASSEGNQPQHF
TRBV7-2	CASSLGAASYEQYF
TRBV7-2	CASSFSGGSSYEQYF
TRBV7-3	CASSLGPSSTDTQYF
TRBV7-2	CASSSRTLPKQFF
TRBV7-2	CASSLGVRGLDYGYTF
TRBV20-1	CSATVAKTGGYTF
TRBV3-1	CASGQGGREGTEAFF
TRBV7-9	CASSLWRSTDTQYF
TRBV5-5	CASSLGGPDTQYF
TRBV5-4	CASSLADGYTF
TRBV2	CASSKTRTPSSYEQYF
TRBV19	CASSIVETSGYNEQFF
TRBV27	CASSFYRDTEAFF
TRBV7-9	CASSRPADYEQYF
TRBV29-1	CSVEDPNSYYEQYF
TRBV5-4	CASSLDGQRFGELFF
TRBV10-3	CAISEDPTDTEAFF
TRBV5-1	CASSQRLAAGEQFF
TRBV4-2	CASSQDGAGLREKLFF
TRBV28	CASSLPRRDTQYF
TRBV5-4	CASIDPSNTGELFF
TRBV11-1	CASSRRASGGTRVEQFF
TRBV5-1	CASSRGTDYEQYF
TRBV15	CATSRDQETQYF
TRBV6-2/TRBV6-3	CASRASGPPEQFF
TRBV7-2	CASSPDGWYEQYF
TRBV20-1	CSAEGQDSTDTQYF
TRBV4-2	CASSLTPGPHSTDTQYF
TRBV20-1	CSASQGDTEAFF
TRBV10-3	CAIREGQGDQAFF
TRBV12-3/TRBV12-4	CASGGTGDSNQPQHF
TRBV5-1	CASSDGSNYGYTF
TRBV5-1	CASSRLAGVEQFF